Sequencing of this T cell receptor beta chain was carried out in a study of cytomegalovirus exposure and HLA in healthy donors. Notes on the study in general: When analyzed later, the rates of TCR association showed variation by HLA locus, with DRB1 the most and HLA-C the fewest. Several of the most significant clusters appeared, in a later analysis, to be linked to common viral pathogens.

Of note for this clone: Its antigen remains unidentified.

Amplification used 60 Vbeta primers and 13 Jbeta primers. Profiled with immunoSEQ multiplex PCR; TCRdb holds only in-frame clones, not every one. The sample shows some 130,000 clones, about 80% of them seen only once. The V gene's germline CDR1 is SQVTM and CDR2 ANQGSEA. This CDR3 region has 15 residues. V dropped 4 bases and J dropped 6; count of bases not matched to a gene: 12. The source is a man younger than 40 in good health. The specimen was PBMCs. The chain employs TRBV29-1 and TRBJ2-1; 7 nucleotides line up with TRBD2. The CDR3, as DNA: TGCAGCGTTGTTGGGGGGAGGGCCAGGGTCAATGAGCAGTTCTTC. This sequence encodes CSVVGGRARVNEQFF.